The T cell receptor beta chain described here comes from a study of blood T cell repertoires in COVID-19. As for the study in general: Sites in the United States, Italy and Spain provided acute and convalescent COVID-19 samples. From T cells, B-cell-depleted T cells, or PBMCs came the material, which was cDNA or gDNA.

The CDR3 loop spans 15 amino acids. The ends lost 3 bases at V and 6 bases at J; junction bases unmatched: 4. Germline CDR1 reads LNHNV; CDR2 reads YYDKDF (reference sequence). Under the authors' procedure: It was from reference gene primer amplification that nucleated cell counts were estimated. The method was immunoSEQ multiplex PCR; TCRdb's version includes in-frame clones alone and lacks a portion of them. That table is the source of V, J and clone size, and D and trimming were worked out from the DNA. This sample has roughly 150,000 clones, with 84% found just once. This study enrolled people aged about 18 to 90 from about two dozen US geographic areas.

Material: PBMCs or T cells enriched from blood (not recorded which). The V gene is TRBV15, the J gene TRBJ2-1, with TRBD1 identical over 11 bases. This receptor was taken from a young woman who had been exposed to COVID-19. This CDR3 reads CATSSTGTGGNEQFF. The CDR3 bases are TGTGCCACCAGCAGCACCGGGACAGGGGGCAATGAGCAGTTCTTC.